Following are 27 T cell receptor beta chains from one sample sequenced in a study of cytomegalovirus exposure and HLA in healthy donors. Researchers ran the PCR with 60 Vbeta and 13 Jbeta primers. Libraries were prepared by immunoSEQ multiplex PCR; TCRdb keeps only in-frame clonotypes and omits some of them. This repertoire shows 120,000 or so clones, 81% found once; its top ten account for about 1.8%. Sequenced: PBMCs. The receptor set was obtained from a man between 18 and 35 years old in good health and CMV-seronegative.

The gene calls are TRBV10-3 and TRBJ1-2; D is perhaps TRBD1 (5 bases). Per the germline V gene, CDR1 is ENHRY and CDR2 is SYGVKD. The V gene lost 3 bases and the J gene lost 8 bases, with 16 bases spanning the gap. This CDR3 has 14 amino acids. The CDR3 DNA reads as TGTGCCATCAGTGACCCGGTCAGGGATAGGGGCTACACCTTC. This sequence encodes CAISDPVRDRGYTF.

This chain links TRBV5-1 with TRBJ1-1; 9 bases match TRBD1. This CDR3 comprises 14 residues. Germline lookup yields CDR1 SGHRS and CDR2 YFSETQ. J gave up 11 bases and V 3 bases, and 11 bases lay outside the gene matches. CDR3 sequence (DNA): TGCGCCAGCAGCTCGGGACAGGGAAGGCCCGTGGCTTTCTTT. It yields the protein CASSSGQGRPVAFF.

This clone has just a few counts. Only one base separates this from a far larger clonotype, so it likely reflects a read error. At the DNA level, this CDR3 is encoded by other sequences in the same sample as well. V and J are TRBV5-8 and TRBJ1-1; D unclear. V was shortened by 1 base and J by 5 bases, with 6 bases between the two germline ends. The length of the CDR3 is 12 residues. Germline values: CDR1 SGHTS, CDR2 YDEGEE. CDR3 sequence: CASSLRGTEAFF. The CDR3 DNA sequence: TGTGCCAGCAGCTTGCGCGGTACTGAAGCTTTCTTT. Full variable domain (rest looked up from reference TRBV5-8 and TRBJ1-1): EAGVTQSPTHLIKTRGQQATLRCSPISGHTSVYWYQQALGLGLQFLLWYDEGEERNRGNFPPRFSGRQFPNYSSELNVNALELEDSALYLCASSLRGTEAFFGQGTRLTVV.

This chain uses TRBV10-3 with TRBJ2-2, with D maybe TRBD2 (7 bases). In germline, CDR1 is ENHRY, CDR2 SYGVKD. V lost 0 bases to trimming and J lost 4 bases, with 9 bases between them. CDR3 length: 15 amino acids. In nucleotides, the CDR3 is TGTGCCATCAGTGAGTCGGGAGGGGGCACCGGGGAGCTGTTTTTT. Translated: CAISESGGGTGELFF.

In this sample, this clone turned up a few times. The chain employs TRBV6-1 and TRBJ1-3; 8 positions match TRBD1. This CDR3 contains 17 residues. Trimming took 4 bases from V and 0 from J; bases not matched to a gene: 8. Germline CDR1 reads MNHNS; CDR2 reads SASEGT. CDR3 DNA: TGTGCCAGCAGTGGGACAGGGTGGGGAAACTCTGGAAACACCATATATTTT. Its protein product is CASSGTGWGNSGNTIYF.

The chain links TRBV6-5 to TRBJ2-7; 7 bases align to TRBD2. CDR1 MNHEY and CDR2 SVGAGI come from the germline V gene. The CDR3 contains 15 residues. V shed 6 bases, J shed 3 bases, and the junction held 11 bases outside the gene matches. CDR3 sequence: CASSPGGAGNYEQYF. The CDR3 nucleotides are TGTGCCAGCAGCCCGGGGGGAGCGGGGAACTACGAGCAGTACTTC.

The V call is TRBV7-2, the J call TRBJ2-5, with 7 bases fitting TRBD1. After removal of 0 bases from V and 11 bases from J, the junction contained 12 bases not matched to a gene. CDR1 and CDR2 (germline): SGHTA, FQGNSA. The CDR3 is 15 amino acids. Here the CDR3 DNA reads TGTGCCAGCAGCTTAGCTGGTGACAGGGAGAAAGCTCAGTACTTC. Translated: CASSLAGDREKAQYF.

This rearrangement joins TRBV19 to TRBJ2-1, with D uncertain. CDR3 length equals 15 residues. Trimming took 5 bases from V and 2 from J, leaving 13 bases between them. Germline V gives CDR1 LNHDA, CDR2 SQIVND (reference sequence). The CDR3 nucleotides are TGTGCCAGTAGTGTCCTGCTTAGTACCTACAATGAGCAGTTCTTC. This sequence encodes CASSVLLSTYNEQFF.

The genes are TRBV28 and TRBJ1-2; the D gene is possibly TRBD1 (6 bases). The CDR3 spans 15 residues. Trimming cost V 8 bases and J 7 bases, with 23 bases left between them. Per germline, CDR1 MDHEN and CDR2 SYDVKM. The CDR3 region is CASREGGMGASGYTF. CDR3 nucleotides: TGTGCCAGCCGGGAGGGAGGGATGGGGGCAAGTGGCTACACCTTC.

The chain recombines TRBV9 with TRBJ2-2, with 13 bases fitting TRBD2. Per germline, CDR1 SGDLS and CDR2 YYNGEE. J gave up 4 bases and V 6 bases, and 15 bases lay outside the gene matches. CDR3 length equals 19 residues. CDR3 sequence reads: CASTPWTSGGFSGTGELFF. DNA for the CDR3: TGTGCCAGCACCCCCTGGACTAGCGGGGGCTTTTCTGGCACCGGGGAGCTGTTTTTT.

The rearrangement links TRBV4-2 to TRBJ2-1; 8 bases align to TRBD2. The junction had 3 bases not matched to a gene; V was cut back by 0 bases and J by 5 bases. The CDR3 runs to 15 residues. Germline V lookup: CDR1 LGHNA, CDR2 YNFKEQ. CDR3 DNA: TGTGCCAGCAGCCAAGATGTAGCGGGGAACAATGAGCAGTTCTTC. It yields the protein CASSQDVAGNNEQFF.

This clone was recorded once. The CDR3 is CASSPYQGGTEAFF. CDR3 DNA: TGCGCCAGCAGCCCCTACCAGGGGGGCACTGAAGCTTTCTTT. This chain uses TRBV5-1 with TRBJ1-1, with 7 bases identical to TRBD1. This CDR3 is 14 amino acids long. Germline CDR1 reads SGHRS; CDR2 reads YFSETQ. V trimming: 4 bases; J trimming: 4 bases; junction bases outside the gene matches: 7.

J is TRBJ1-1 and V is TRBV19, with a tentative D call TRBD1 (5 bases). This CDR3 comprises 15 residues. The germline gives CDR1 LNHDA, CDR2 SQIVND (reference sequence). Deletions cut 9 bases from V and 4 bases from J, with 21 bases between. The CDR3 loop is CASSLLGTGVTEAFF. The DNA of the CDR3 is TGTGCCAGCTCTCTCTTGGGGACTGGGGTCACTGAAGCTTTCTTT. Supplemented by reference TRBV19 and TRBJ1-1, the full variable domain reads DGGITQSPKYLFRKEGQNVTLSCEQNLNHDAMYWYRQDPGQGLRLIYYSQIVNDFQKGDIAEGYSVSREKKESFPLTVTSAQKNPTAFYLCASSLLGTGVTEAFFGQGTRLTVV.

V is TRBV18 and J is TRBJ2-3; D possibly corresponds to TRBD1 (5 bases). Trimming removed 6 bases at V and 2 bases at J, with 15 bases between. The CDR3 is 15 amino acids. Germline V CDR1 and CDR2: KGHSH, LQKENI. For the CDR3, the DNA is TGTGCCAGCTCGCCCGACAGCCTTTCCACAGATACGCAGTATTTT. It encodes CASSPDSLSTDTQYF.

This sequence joins TRBV14 and TRBJ1-1; D gene uncertain. The germline V gene encodes CDR1 SGHDN and CDR2 FVKESK. The CDR3 length is 14 residues. V was trimmed by 1 base and J by 1 base, leaving 7 bases between them. CDR3: CASSQGAENTEAFF. In nucleotides, the CDR3 is TGTGCCAGCAGCCAAGGGGCAGAGAACACTGAAGCTTTCTTT.

The chain couples TRBV7-8 to TRBJ2-3, with TRBD1 matching 8 bases. The J segment lost 6 bases and the V segment lost 0 bases, leaving 11 bases of the junction unmatched. The CDR3 is 17 amino acids. Germline CDR1 SGHVS, CDR2 FQNEAQ. The CDR3 DNA sequence: TGTGCCAGCAGCTTAGCCCCTGGACAGGGAGGTTGGGATACGCAGTATTTT. Its protein is CASSLAPGQGGWDTQYF.

The chain combines TRBV5-5 with TRBJ1-2; 9 bases are a match to TRBD1. The V and J ends lost 5 bases and 3 bases, in that order; junction bases with no gene match: 5. Germline V gene data show CDR1 as SGHKS and CDR2 as YYEKEE (reference sequence). The length of the CDR3 is 14 residues. The CDR3 region has the DNA TGTGCCAGCAGGCGGGGACAGGGAGACTATGGCTACACCTTC. It translates to CASRRGQGDYGYTF.

This clone has only a few counts. This rearrangement joins TRBV6-5 to TRBJ1-3; D might be TRBD1 (5 bases). V was shortened by 4 bases and J by 0 bases, with 7 bases between the two germline ends. This CDR3 comprises 14 residues. The V gene's germline CDR1 is MNHEY and CDR2 SVGAGI. The CDR3 DNA sequence: TGTGCCAGCAGTTTCGACAGCTCTGGAAACACCATATATTTT. Protein product: CASSFDSSGNTIYF.

This rearrangement joins TRBV27 to TRBJ2-3; the match to TRBD2 covers 11 bases. The V segment lost 3 bases and the J segment 3 bases; nucleotides outside the gene matches: 5. The germline V gene has CDR1 MNHEY and CDR2 SMNVEV (reference sequence). The CDR3 covers 16 residues. The CDR3 loop is CASSLASGGLTDTQYF. DNA of the CDR3: TGTGCCAGCAGTTTGGCTAGCGGGGGGTTGACAGATACGCAGTATTTT.

This chain connects TRBV4-1 to TRBJ2-7, with D possibly TRBD1 on 5 matching bases. CDR3 length: 14 residues. In germline, CDR1 is MGHRA, CDR2 YSYEKL. Trimming cost V 4 bases and J 3 bases, with 13 bases left between them. The CDR3 spells CASSRDSLFYEQYF. For the CDR3, the DNA is TGCGCCAGCAGCCGCGACAGCCTGTTCTACGAGCAGTACTTC.

The chain recombines TRBV6-5 with TRBJ2-5, with 7 bases fitting TRBD2. Germline CDR1 reads MNHEY; CDR2 reads SVGAGI. This CDR3 spans 15 amino acids. The trim removed 2 bases at V and 4 bases at J, leaving 7 bases unmatched. CDR3 sequence: CASSYGGSGGETQYF. In nucleotides, the CDR3 is TGTGCCAGCAGTTACGGGGGGTCGGGAGGAGAGACCCAGTACTTC.

The J gene is TRBJ1-2, the V gene TRBV29-1, with D unclear. V lost 7 bases and J lost 8, with 14 bases in between. Per the germline V gene, CDR1 is SQVTM and CDR2 is ANQGSEA. The CDR3 is 11 residues long. The CDR3 nucleotides are TGCAGCGCCTCAGCGGCGCCCGGCTACACCTTC. It translates to CSASAAPGYTF.

The V call is TRBV5-1, the J call TRBJ2-7, with 7 bases aligning to TRBD2. Germline trimming cut 4 bases from V and 6 bases from J; bases unmatched to any gene: 13. Germline V gene sequence: CDR1 SGHRS, CDR2 YFSETQ. The CDR3 consists of 15 residues. The CDR3 coding sequence is TGCGCCAGCAGCCAAACCCCAGGGCGGGAGAGCGAGCAGTACTTC. This encodes CASSQTPGRESEQYF.

This chain connects TRBV5-1 to TRBJ2-7, with D tentatively TRBD1 (6 bases). Trimming removed 4 bases from V and 3 bases from J, with 14 bases in between. The CDR3 is 14 amino acids. Looked up from germline, CDR1 is SGHRS and CDR2 is YFSETQ. CDR3 DNA sequence: TGCGCCAGCAGCGCGGTCGCCAGGGGCTACGAGCAGTACTTC. This codes for CASSAVARGYEQYF.

The chain links TRBV7-2 to TRBJ1-1; D ambiguous. This CDR3 spans 13 amino acids. Germline CDR1 reads SGHTA; CDR2 reads FQGNSA. Trimming removed 10 bases at V and 6 bases at J, with 18 bases between. The CDR3 coding sequence is TGTGCCACCTCGACGAGCTGGGGAGCTGAAGCTTTCTTT. Amino acid sequence: CATSTSWGAEAFF.

V gene TRBV9 combines with J gene TRBJ2-1; 7 bases are a match to TRBD1. Germline V gene sequence: CDR1 SGDLS, CDR2 YYNGEE. J gave up 1 base and V 4 bases, and 5 bases lay outside the gene matches. CDR3 length: 15 residues. CDR3 loop: CASSSTGESYNEQFF. The CDR3 nucleotides are TGTGCCAGCAGCTCAACAGGGGAATCCTACAATGAGCAGTTCTTC.

This chain uses TRBV2 with TRBJ2-7; 8 bases line up with TRBD1. CDR3 length equals 15 residues. V dropped 1 base and J dropped 4; count of bases not matched to a gene: 6. Germline V gene sequence: CDR1 SNHLY, CDR2 FYNNEI. CDR3 sequence: CASSEVGQGRYEQYF. The DNA for the CDR3 is TGTGCCAGCAGTGAAGTCGGACAGGGCCGGTACGAGCAGTACTTC. Full variable domain (rest looked up from reference TRBV2 and TRBJ2-7): EPEVTQTPSHQVTQMGQEVILRCVPISNHLYFYWYRQILGQKVEFLVSFYNNEISEKSEIFDDQFSVERPDGSNFTLKIRSTKLEDSAMYFCASSEVGQGRYEQYFGPGTRLTVT.